This record covers a single TCR beta chain. Germline V gives CDR1 SGDLS, CDR2 YYNGEE. The CDR3 runs 14 residues. V gave up 4 bases and J gave up 1 base, with 11 bases separating them. The data were taken from a study of spatial heterogeneity in lung cancer. As to time point: blood at routine non-recurrence follow-up after resection. Whole RNA, which was extracted from tumor, nontumor lung tissue or frozen PBMC, was sequenced without any cell sorting. TCRdb re-derived calls from the 5' RACE reads in MiXCR, one entry per CDR3 protein. The sample lists about 15,000 distinct CDR3 sequences, about 18% seen once, with about 6.4% in the top ten.

The chain combines TRBV9 with TRBJ2-5; D uncertain. Sequences were derived from PBMCs, sampled at follow-up. This clonotype was obtained from a male donor with early-stage non-small cell lung cancer. The CDR3: CASSYSLVQETQYF. DNA of the CDR3: TGTGCCAGCAGCTACTCCCTGGTCCAAGAGACCCAGTACTTC.